This entry lists 10 T cell receptor beta chains sequenced from one sample in a study of blood T cell repertoires in COVID-19. Measured with immunoSEQ multiplex PCR; TCRdb has only the in-frame clones, and not every one. The sample shows under 150,000 clones, over 70% of them seen only once. What was sequenced was peripheral blood. Receptor source: a man aged 50 to 60 with acute or convalescent COVID-19.

The CDR3 bases are TGTGCCAGCCGCCCAGGGGAAAACACCATATATTTT. This gives the protein CASRPGENTIYF. The V and J genes are TRBV6-5 and TRBJ1-3; TRBD1 might be the D (6 bases). This CDR3 has 12 amino acids. CDR1 MNHEY and CDR2 SVGAGI come from the germline V gene. Trimming shortened V by 8 bases and J by 6 bases, and 11 bases separated the two germline ends.

J is TRBJ1-5 and V is TRBV7-2; 8 bases line up with TRBD1. CDR3 length equals 16 residues. V lost 5 bases and J lost 4; bases outside the gene matches: 10. CDR1 SGHTA and CDR2 FQGNSA come from the germline V gene. In DNA, the CDR3 is TGTGCCAGCAGCCTAGGAGCAGGGGGCTTGAATCAGCCCCAGCATTTT. It translates to CASSLGAGGLNQPQHF.

The chain joins TRBV6-5 to TRBJ1-2, with D uncertain. Trimming removed 2 bases at V and 4 bases at J, with 14 bases between. The CDR3 has 15 residues. Germline lookup yields CDR1 MNHEY and CDR2 SVGAGI. The chain's CDR3 is CASSYTAGSSYGYTF. DNA of the CDR3: TGTGCCAGCAGTTACACGGCGGGGTCCAGCTATGGCTACACCTTC.

This clone has a handful of counts. The chain is built from TRBV2 and TRBJ2-7; TRBD1 aligns across 7 bases. CDR1 and CDR2 from the germline V gene are SNHLY and FYNNEI. The CDR3 has 14 amino acids. The ends lost 6 bases at V and 3 bases at J; junction bases unmatched: 8. The CDR3, as DNA: TGTGCCAGCAGAGATCCGGGACAGCTCTACGAGCAGTACTTC. It is translated as CASRDPGQLYEQYF.

This clone turned up a few times. The chain couples TRBV10-2 to TRBJ1-5; TRBD1 agrees at 9 bases. Trimming cost V 5 bases and J 7 bases; bases outside gene matches: 3. The CDR3 extends over 13 amino acids. The germline gives CDR1 WSHSY, CDR2 SAAADI. CDR3 DNA: TGCGCCAGCAGTCCCGGGACAGGGCAGCCCCAGCATTTT. Translated: CASSPGTGQPQHF.

The chain has TRBV5-1 and TRBJ1-2; 8 bases are a match to TRBD1. Germline loops: CDR1 SGHRS, CDR2 YFSETQ. V was clipped by 0 bases and J by 4 bases; unmatched bases: 8. This CDR3 comprises 16 residues. CDR3: CASSLGGGTGSYGYTF. The CDR3 DNA follows: TGCGCCAGCAGCTTGGGCGGCGGGACAGGAAGCTATGGCTACACCTTC.

The chain employs TRBV6-5 and TRBJ2-2, with D possibly matching TRBD2 (6 bases). Trimming pared 8 bases from V and 1 base from J, leaving 11 bases between. Germline V gene sequence: CDR1 MNHEY, CDR2 SVGAGI. This CDR3 has 14 residues. The CDR3 spells CASVASVNTGELFF. The CDR3 nucleotides are TGTGCCAGCGTAGCTAGCGTGAACACCGGGGAGCTGTTTTTT.

The chain is built from TRBV6-6 and TRBJ1-1; D not resolved. V was trimmed by 4 bases and J by 0 bases, leaving 9 bases between them. Germline lookup yields CDR1 MNHNY and CDR2 SVGAGI (reference sequence). The CDR3 is 14 residues long. The CDR3 here is CASSSAGVNTEAFF. CDR3 bases: TGTGCCAGCAGTTCGGCAGGTGTGAACACTGAAGCTTTCTTT.

The genes are TRBV4-1 and TRBJ1-2; weak D call: TRBD1 (6 bases). The CDR3 contains 12 residues. Germline CDR1 and CDR2: MGHRA and YSYEKL. V lost 8 bases and J 8 bases, leaving 15 bases between the germline ends. The CDR3 loop is CASHDRTRGYTF. CDR3 sequence (DNA): TGCGCCAGCCACGACAGGACTAGAGGCTACACCTTC.

The sample holds a few counts of this clone. J is TRBJ2-3 and V is TRBV5-4; a possible D gene is TRBD2 (5 bases). Per the germline V gene, CDR1 is SGHNT and CDR2 is YYREEE (reference sequence). The CDR3 runs to 14 residues. V gave up 1 base and J gave up 2 bases, with 8 bases separating them. CDR3 in amino acids: CASSLSGSTDTQYF. Written as DNA, the CDR3 is TGTGCCAGCAGCTTGTCGGGGTCCACAGATACGCAGTATTTT.